These 21 T cell receptor beta chains were sequenced from one sample in a study of graft-versus-host responses after intestinal transplantation. Data came from immunoSEQ multiplex PCR; TCRdb stores just in-frame clones and leaves some out. The sample carries 25,000 to 35,000 clones, roughly 93% recorded once. Material: PBMCs, obtained around 70 days after intestinal transplant. Every receptor here comes from a human patient who received an intestinal transplant, so some T cells may come from the graft donor.

The chain couples TRBV5-4 to TRBJ1-3; D is ambiguous. Germline V CDR1 and CDR2: SGHNT, YYREEE (reference sequence). Trimming cost V 3 bases and J 0 bases, with 10 bases left between them. This CDR3 contains 15 residues. The CDR3 DNA is TGTGCCAGCAGCTCCCGACCGTCCTCTGGAAACACCATATATTTT. Translating gives CASSSRPSSGNTIYF.

The genes are TRBV19 and TRBJ1-2; 8 bases line up with TRBD1. The germline V gene encodes CDR1 LNHDA and CDR2 SQIVND (reference sequence). The CDR3 length is 14 residues. V was clipped by 3 bases and J by 6 bases; unmatched bases: 6. CDR3 loop: CASSITQGANGYTF. Here the CDR3 DNA reads TGTGCCAGTAGTATCACCCAGGGGGCCAATGGCTACACCTTC.

The rearrangement uses TRBV19 and TRBJ2-1; TRBD1 matches at 8 bases. This CDR3 region has 15 residues. Germline lookup yields CDR1 LNHDA and CDR2 SQIVND (reference sequence). Trimming removed 1 base from V and 12 bases from J; junction bases left unmatched: 11. This CDR3 reads CASSIAPHRGVMQFF. In DNA form, the CDR3 reads TGTGCCAGTAGTATAGCCCCCCACAGGGGGGTCATGCAGTTCTTC.

This chain joins TRBV5-8 and TRBJ2-3, with a weak D call TRBD2 (5 bases). The V end lost 4 bases, the J end lost 4 bases, and 13 bases lay between the germline ends. The germline V gene has CDR1 SGHTS and CDR2 YDEGEE. The CDR3 is 14 amino acids. The CDR3 protein is CASSQEVGSDTQYF. The CDR3 DNA follows: TGTGCCAGCAGCCAGGAGGTGGGCTCAGATACGCAGTATTTT. The complete variable domain, with remaining parts taken from reference TRBV5-8 and TRBJ2-3, reads EAGVTQSPTHLIKTRGQQATLRCSPISGHTSVYWYQQALGLGLQFLLWYDEGEERNRGNFPPRFSGRQFPNYSSELNVNALELEDSALYLCASSQEVGSDTQYFGPGTRLTVL.

The V call is TRBV13, the J call TRBJ2-1; TRBD2 aligns across 11 bases. Unmatched junction bases numbered 8, after V lost 3 bases and J lost 10 bases. The length of the CDR3 is 15 residues. Germline V gives CDR1 PRHDT, CDR2 FYEKMQ (reference sequence). The DNA of the CDR3 is TGTGCCAGCAGCTTCCTAGCGGGAGGAAGCAGGGAGCAGTTCTTC. This gives the protein CASSFLAGGSREQFF.

The chain uses TRBV27 and TRBJ2-1; D is perhaps TRBD2 (5 bases). The V end was cut by 2 bases, the J end by 0 bases, with 11 bases between. Germline values: CDR1 MNHEY, CDR2 SMNVEV (reference sequence). CDR3 length: 16 residues. CDR3 residues: CASSLAADHSYNEQFF. Written as DNA, the CDR3 is TGTGCCAGCAGTTTAGCAGCGGATCACTCCTACAATGAGCAGTTCTTC.

The chain employs TRBV27 and TRBJ1-4, with 8 nucleotides matching TRBD1. The CDR3 runs to 14 residues. Germline values: CDR1 MNHEY, CDR2 SMNVEV (reference sequence). J lost 8 bases, V lost 2 bases, and 4 bases had no gene match. The CDR3 sequence: CASSLRTGLEKLFF. The CDR3 DNA reads as TGTGCCAGCAGTTTAAGGACAGGGTTGGAAAAACTGTTTTTT.

The chain combines TRBV4-3 with TRBJ1-2; D perhaps matches TRBD1 (5 bases). V was clipped by 0 bases and J by 4 bases, with 12 bases between them. Germline CDR1 LGHNA, CDR2 YSLEER. CDR3 size: 15 residues. The CDR3 sequence: CASSQDPRDSYGYTF. As DNA, the CDR3 is TGCGCCAGCAGCCAAGATCCACGAGACAGCTATGGCTACACCTTC.

The chain joins TRBV5-1 to TRBJ1-2; 7 bases fit TRBD1. Germline CDR1 reads SGHRS; CDR2 reads YFSETQ. The CDR3 is 13 amino acids. The V gene end was trimmed by 4 bases and the J gene end by 8 bases; junction bases not matched to a gene: 8. CDR3 loop: CASSRHRGGGYTF. CDR3 coding DNA: TGCGCCAGCAGCCGACACAGGGGAGGGGGCTACACCTTC.

The chain is built from TRBV5-4 and TRBJ1-1; possibly TRBD1 for D (5 bases). Between the trimmed V and J ends, which lost 3 bases and 8 bases, there was a span of 14 bases. In germline, CDR1 is SGHNT, CDR2 YYREEE (reference sequence). This CDR3 contains 13 residues. CDR3 nucleotide sequence: TGTGCCAGCAGCTCCCAACGGGGGGAAGAAGCTTTCTTT. Translation gives CASSSQRGEEAFF.

This chain uses TRBV28 with TRBJ2-5; 7 nucleotides match TRBD1. The J segment lost 1 base and the V segment lost 0 bases, leaving 2 bases of the junction unmatched. The CDR3 covers 15 residues. Germline values: CDR1 MDHEN, CDR2 SYDVKM. CDR3 DNA sequence: TGTGCCAGCAGTTTATGGGGGACAGTCCAAGAGACCCAGTACTTC. This codes for CASSLWGTVQETQYF. Full variable domain (missing parts from reference TRBV28 and TRBJ2-5): DVKVTQSSRYLVKRTGEKVFLECVQDMDHENMFWYRQDPGLGLRLIYFSYDVKMKEKGDIPEGYSVSREKKERFSLILESASTNQTSMYLCASSLWGTVQETQYFGPGTRLLVL.

This chain's CDR3 is CSVEWRKTGGETQYF. The CDR3 bases are TGCAGCGTTGAATGGAGAAAGACAGGAGGGGAGACCCAGTACTTC. This chain connects TRBV29-1 to TRBJ2-5, with D tentatively TRBD1 or TRBD2 (6 bases each). There are 15 residues in the CDR3. V lost 2 bases, J lost 5 bases, and 18 bases lay in between. CDR1 and CDR2 from the germline V gene are SQVTM and ANQGSEA.

This chain links TRBV4-1 with TRBJ2-5, with 8 bases matching TRBD2. V dropped 0 bases and J dropped 4; count of bases not matched to a gene: 10. The V gene's germline CDR1 is MGHRA and CDR2 YSYEKL. The CDR3 consists of 17 residues. The CDR3 nucleotides are TGCGCCAGCAGCCAAGACCCACTAGCGGTAACCGTAGAGACCCAGTACTTC. Its protein product is CASSQDPLAVTVETQYF.

Only one count was recorded for this clone. The chain is built from TRBV28 and TRBJ1-5; possible D gene TRBD1, 5 bases. The length of the CDR3 is 14 residues. Germline lookup yields CDR1 MDHEN and CDR2 SYDVKM. Deletions cut 2 bases from V and 4 bases from J, with 9 bases between. DNA of the CDR3: TGTGCCAGCAGTTTAGGGTCAGGGAATCAGCCCCAGCATTTT. Its protein is CASSLGSGNQPQHF. Using reference TRBV28 and TRBJ1-5 for the parts outside the CDR3, the full variable domain is DVKVTQSSRYLVKRTGEKVFLECVQDMDHENMFWYRQDPGLGLRLIYFSYDVKMKEKGDIPEGYSVSREKKERFSLILESASTNQTSMYLCASSLGSGNQPQHFGDGTRLSIL.

The chain is built from TRBV28 and TRBJ1-3, with TRBD1 matching 7 bases. Germline values: CDR1 MDHEN, CDR2 SYDVKM. The CDR3 is made up of 16 amino acids. J lost 5 bases, V lost 6 bases, and 13 bases had no gene match. CDR3: CASRVDDRTGRNTIYF. As DNA, the CDR3 is TGTGCCAGCAGAGTAGACGACCGGACAGGAAGAAACACCATATATTTT.

This sequence joins TRBV30 and TRBJ2-2, with D hard to call. The germline CDR1 and CDR2 sequences are GTSNPN and SVGIG (reference sequence). The CDR3 length is 13 residues. V lost 4 bases, J lost 1 base, and 7 bases lay in between. The CDR3 loop reads CAWMTENTGELFF. The CDR3 coding sequence is TGTGCCTGGATGACGGAGAACACCGGGGAGCTGTTTTTT. Combining the CDR3 with reference TRBV30 and TRBJ2-2 gives the whole variable domain SQTIHQWPATLVQPVGSPLSLECTVEGTSNPNLYWYRQAAGRGLQLLFYSVGIGQISSEVPQNLSASRPQDRQFILSSKKLLLSDSGFYLCAWMTENTGELFFGEGSRLTVL.

The V gene is TRBV5-4, the J gene TRBJ2-1; D is tentatively TRBD1 or TRBD2 (5 bases each). V lost 2 bases to trimming and J lost 8 bases, with 11 bases between them. This CDR3 has 13 amino acids. Germline V gene lookup returns CDR1 SGHNT and CDR2 YYREEE (reference sequence). CDR3 bases: TGTGCCAGCAGCTTCGGTGTGGGGGATGAGCAGTTCTTC. It translates to CASSFGVGDEQFF.

V is TRBV5-5 and J is TRBJ1-2; D gene unclear. The CDR3 sequence is 14 residues long. CDR1 is SGHKS and CDR2 is YYEKEE in the germline V gene (reference sequence). Between the trimmed V and J ends, which lost 1 base and 2 bases, there was a span of 9 bases. CDR3 sequence (DNA): TGTGCCAGCAGCTTGCCTGAGGCGAACTATGGCTACACCTTC. Its translation is CASSLPEANYGYTF.

The chain has TRBV6-1 and TRBJ2-7, with D tentatively TRBD2 (6 bases). V dropped 5 bases and J dropped 2 bases, with 16 bases sitting between them. CDR3 length: 15 amino acids. Looked up from germline, CDR1 is MNHNS and CDR2 is SASEGT. The CDR3 sequence is CASSQSYGGTYEQYF. DNA for the CDR3: TGTGCCAGCAGTCAGTCCTACGGGGGAACCTACGAGCAGTACTTC.

CDR3 in DNA: TGTGCCAGCAGCAACCACAGGGGGAATCATAATTCACCCCTCCACTTT. Its protein product is CASSNHRGNHNSPLHF. This chain links TRBV4-2 with TRBJ1-6; 8 nucleotides align to TRBD1. Germline V gene data show CDR1 as LGHNA and CDR2 as YNFKEQ. Trimming cost V 5 bases and J 5 bases; bases outside gene matches: 8. The CDR3 consists of 16 residues.

The chain couples TRBV11-1 to TRBJ1-1; possibly TRBD1 for D (5 bases). The V end was cut by 3 bases, the J end by 1 base, with 12 bases between. The germline CDR1 and CDR2 sequences are SGHAT and FQDESV (reference sequence). This CDR3 contains 15 residues. The CDR3 region is CASSLSGYSNTEAFF. The CDR3 bases are TGTGCCAGCAGCTTGTCAGGGTATTCGAACACTGAAGCTTTCTTT.